Sequencing of this TCR beta chain was carried out in a study of T cell responses to AZD1222 COVID-19 vaccine. The overall study: Analysis merged second doses at about 4 or about 12 weeks.

V dropped 2 bases and J dropped 6; count of bases not matched to a gene: 11. Per the germline V gene, CDR1 is SGHDN and CDR2 is FVKESK. The CDR3 is made up of 16 amino acids. A note on this clone: Its antigen is not known.

Repertoires were generated with immunoSEQ multiplex PCR, while TCRdb's copy carries only in-frame clones and drops some. The profile shows about 84,000 clones, roughly 85% of them singletons. Study-level results: CD4 TCRs linked to vaccination spanned spike, dominating at 160-218 and 743-854.

The chain joins TRBV14 to TRBJ1-2; TRBD1 matches at 8 bases. The sequence was obtained from an adult in good health. This specimen consisted of peripheral blood, obtained on day 0 of AZD1222 vaccination. The CDR3 bases are TGTGCCAGCAGCCAATTTCAGGGGGCGTCAAGGAATGGCTACACCTTC. It specifies CASSQFQGASRNGYTF. Full variable domain (missing parts from reference TRBV14 and TRBJ1-2): EAGVTQFPSHSVIEKGQTVTLRCDPISGHDNLYWYRRVMGKEIKFLLHFVKESKQDESGMPNNRFLAERTGGTYSTLKVQPAELEDSGVYFCASSQFQGASRNGYTFGSGTRLTVV.